What follows are 24 T cell receptor beta chains derived from one specimen sequenced in a study of blood T cell repertoires in COVID-19. TCRdb's table, derived via immunoSEQ multiplex PCR, lists solely in-frame clones and lacks some. The data hold a few hundred thousand clones, with 80% observed a single time. Sequenced: peripheral blood. These receptors all come from a human donor in a cohort sampled during active COVID-19.

This chain links TRBV2 with TRBJ2-3; a weak D match, TRBD1 (6 bases). The V gene's germline CDR1 is SNHLY and CDR2 FYNNEI. Trimming removed 7 bases from V and 5 bases from J, with 7 bases in between. The CDR3 is 11 residues long. The CDR3 here is CASKQGDTQYF. The CDR3 DNA reads TGTGCCAGCAAACAGGGAGATACGCAGTATTTT.

The chain joins TRBV5-1 to TRBJ1-4; the D gene is possibly TRBD1 (5 bases). Per germline, CDR1 SGHRS and CDR2 YFSETQ. Trimming pared 3 bases from V and 4 bases from J, leaving 13 bases between. CDR3 length: 15 amino acids. The CDR3, as DNA: TGCGCCAGCAGCTCGCGACAGCCGAGTAATGAAAAACTGTTTTTT. Protein: CASSSRQPSNEKLFF.

The gene calls are TRBV3-1 (or the pseudogene TRBV3-2) and TRBJ2-1; 7 bases match TRBD1. This CDR3 has 14 residues. The germline V gene encodes CDR1 LGHDT and CDR2 YNNKEL (reference sequence). The ends lost 0 bases at V and 5 bases at J; junction bases unmatched: 1. CDR3 amino acids: CASSQDQGDNEQFF. The CDR3 DNA reads as TGTGCCAGCAGCCAAGATCAGGGGGACAATGAGCAGTTCTTC.

This sequence joins TRBV15 and TRBJ2-1, with 11 bases aligning to TRBD2. The V segment lost 0 bases and the J segment 4 bases; nucleotides outside the gene matches: 8. The CDR3 consists of 18 residues. Germline CDR1 and CDR2: LNHNV and YYDKDF (reference sequence). The CDR3 loop is CATSRDLIGTSGYNEQFF. Written as DNA, the CDR3 is TGTGCCACCAGCAGAGATTTGATAGGGACTAGCGGATACAATGAGCAGTTCTTC.

The chain joins TRBV6-6 to TRBJ2-7; D gene unclear. This CDR3 comprises 11 residues. Germline-derived CDR1 and CDR2 are MNHNY and SVGAGI (reference sequence). The V end was cut by 6 bases, the J end by 8 bases, with 11 bases between. The chain's CDR3 is CASRSSTKQYF. The CDR3 nucleotides are TGTGCCAGCAGGAGTTCTACGAAGCAGTACTTC.

This chain connects TRBV6-5 to TRBJ1-5; D remains unclear. Germline V lookup: CDR1 MNHEY, CDR2 SVGAGI. This CDR3 is 13 amino acids long. V was shortened by 0 bases and J by 8 bases, with 8 bases between the two germline ends. The CDR3 DNA reads TGTGCCAGCAGTTACTCGGTGCGGGAGCCCCAGCATTTT. As protein: CASSYSVREPQHF.

The chain employs TRBV10-3 and TRBJ1-1, with 11 bases matching TRBD1. CDR3 length: 15 residues. Germline V gene lookup returns CDR1 ENHRY and CDR2 SYGVKD. After removal of 0 bases from V and 5 bases from J, the junction contained 2 bases not matched to a gene. The CDR3 nucleotides read TGTGCCATCAGTGAGTCAGGGACAGGGGGAACTGAAGCTTTCTTT. Its protein is CAISESGTGGTEAFF.

This clone was observed once. This chain's CDR3 is CASSQGQGNSYGYTF. The CDR3 DNA is TGTGCCAGCAGCCAAGGTCAGGGAAATAGCTATGGCTACACCTTC. The chain employs TRBV3-1 (or the pseudogene TRBV3-2) and TRBJ1-2, with a possible D match to TRBD1 (5 bases). This CDR3 contains 15 residues. The germline gives CDR1 LGHDT, CDR2 YNNKEL (reference sequence). Trimming removed 1 base from V and 4 bases from J, with 13 bases in between.

The chain is built from TRBV19 and TRBJ2-2; 8 bases agree with TRBD2. With 3 bases clipped from V and 7 bases from J, the junction kept 7 bases outside the gene matches. There are 15 residues in the CDR3. Germline V gene sequence: CDR1 LNHDA, CDR2 SQIVND (reference sequence). CDR3: CASSILSGGGGELFF. The DNA of the CDR3 is TGTGCCAGTAGTATTTTAAGCGGGGGAGGCGGGGAGCTGTTTTTT. Supplemented by reference TRBV19 and TRBJ2-2, the full variable domain reads DGGITQSPKYLFRKEGQNVTLSCEQNLNHDAMYWYRQDPGQGLRLIYYSQIVNDFQKGDIAEGYSVSREKKESFPLTVTSAQKNPTAFYLCASSILSGGGGELFFGEGSRLTVL.

The V gene is TRBV7-9, the J gene TRBJ2-7, with 7 positions matching TRBD1. J was trimmed by 3 bases and V by 4 bases; bases with no gene match: 6. The CDR3 consists of 14 residues. Germline V gene sequence: CDR1 SEHNR, CDR2 FQNEAQ (reference sequence). CDR3 amino acids: CASSSSGTVYEQYF. The CDR3 nucleotides are TGTGCCAGCAGCTCATCCGGGACAGTCTACGAGCAGTACTTC.

This clone was detected only once. J is TRBJ2-2 and V is TRBV5-5, with a weak D call TRBD2 (5 bases). CDR1 and CDR2 from the germline V gene are SGHKS and YYEKEE (reference sequence). The CDR3 has 15 amino acids. V dropped 4 bases and J dropped 2 bases, with 12 bases sitting between them. CDR3 residues: CASSPGPGNTGELFF. In DNA, the CDR3 is TGTGCCAGCAGCCCCGGACCGGGAAACACCGGGGAGCTGTTTTTT. Variable domain in full (rest from reference TRBV5-5 and TRBJ2-2): DAGVTQSPTHLIKTRGQQVTLRCSPISGHKSVSWYQQVLGQGPQFIFQYYEKEERGRGNFPDRFSARQFPNYSSELNVNALLLGDSALYLCASSPGPGNTGELFFGEGSRLTVL.

The chain carries TRBV18 and TRBJ2-1; the D gene is possibly TRBD2 (7 bases). In germline, CDR1 is KGHSH, CDR2 LQKENI. V shed 2 bases and J shed 7 bases, with 15 bases lying between them. The CDR3 is 15 amino acids. CDR3 DNA sequence: TGTGCCAGCTCACCAAGGGGGGAGGGAAGGAATGAGCAGTTCTTC. Translating it yields CASSPRGEGRNEQFF.

V and J are TRBV10-3 and TRBJ2-3; D perhaps matches TRBD2 (6 bases). This CDR3 is built from 15 residues. Per the germline V gene, CDR1 is ENHRY and CDR2 is SYGVKD. Trimming shortened V by 8 bases and J by 2 bases, and 17 bases separated the two germline ends. CDR3 in amino acids: CAISETGEATDTQYF. The CDR3 bases are TGTGCCATCTCTGAAACGGGGGAGGCCACAGATACGCAGTATTTT.

This chain joins TRBV4-3 and TRBJ1-2; no clear D gene. V dropped 2 bases and J dropped 8 bases, with 12 bases sitting between them. Germline assignment: CDR1 LGHNA and CDR2 YSLEER. The CDR3 spans 13 residues. The CDR3 reads CASSQFRGAGYTF. CDR3 nucleotide sequence: TGCGCCAGCAGCCAATTTCGAGGAGCGGGCTACACCTTC.

As DNA, the CDR3 is TGCGCCAGCAGCTTCTCGGGAGAAAATCAGCCCCAGCATTTT. This translates into CASSFSGENQPQHF. The chain combines TRBV5-1 with TRBJ1-5; D is ambiguous. The CDR3 spans 14 residues. CDR1 SGHRS and CDR2 YFSETQ come from the germline V gene. V was trimmed by 2 bases and J by 4 bases, leaving 10 bases between them.

The chain is built from TRBV7-2 and TRBJ2-7; 7 nucleotides agree with TRBD1. J gave up 5 bases and V 5 bases, and 12 bases lay outside the gene matches. This CDR3 is built from 15 residues. The germline V gene encodes CDR1 SGHTA and CDR2 FQGNSA. CDR3 coding DNA: TGTGCCAGCAGCAAATCCGGAGACAGGGTGCACGAGCAGTACTTC. As protein: CASSKSGDRVHEQYF.

This sequence joins TRBV3-1 (or the pseudogene TRBV3-2) and TRBJ2-7; 7 bases match TRBD1. CDR3 length equals 16 residues. Germline V lookup: CDR1 LGHDT, CDR2 YNNKEL (reference sequence). Germline trimming cut 2 bases from V and 2 bases from J; bases unmatched to any gene: 9. CDR3 nucleotide sequence: TGTGCCAGCAGCCAACCCGCAGGGGGTAAACCCTACGAGCAGTACTTC. This encodes CASSQPAGGKPYEQYF.

This clone was detected only once. This chain links TRBV28 with TRBJ1-2, with no clear D. In germline, CDR1 is MDHEN, CDR2 SYDVKM. This CDR3 spans 15 amino acids. V lost 1 base and J 2 bases, leaving 11 bases between the germline ends. For the CDR3, the DNA is TGTGCCAGCAGTTTATACTCCCCCGTGAACTATGGCTACACCTTC. The encoded protein is CASSLYSPVNYGYTF.

This clone was seen only a few times. The chain carries TRBV5-1 and TRBJ2-3, with unresolved D. CDR1 and CDR2 from the germline V gene are SGHRS and YFSETQ. V shed 4 bases and J shed 2 bases, with 17 bases lying between them. This CDR3 spans 16 amino acids. The CDR3 bases are TGCGCCAGCAGCCTCGGCCTAGAGCTTAACACAGATACGCAGTATTTT. The encoded protein is CASSLGLELNTDTQYF. The whole variable domain, filled in from reference TRBV5-1 and TRBJ2-3, reads KAGVTQTPRYLIKTRGQQVTLSCSPISGHRSVSWYQQTPGQGLQFLFEYFSETQRNKGNFPGRFSGRQFSNSRSEMNVSTLELGDSALYLCASSLGLELNTDTQYFGPGTRLTVL.

This clone was recorded only once. The DNA for the CDR3 is TGTGCCAGCGGCCACCCCCCGGGACTAGCGGGGGGGAGGGGGTACGAGCAGTACTTC. As protein: CASGHPPGLAGGRGYEQYF. The chain is built from TRBV28 and TRBJ2-7, with TRBD2 identical over 16 bases. CDR1 is MDHEN and CDR2 is SYDVKM in the germline V gene. The J segment lost 4 bases and the V segment lost 8 bases, leaving 17 bases of the junction unmatched. This CDR3 has 19 residues.

The chain couples TRBV27 to TRBJ2-2; the D is unclear. The germline V gene has CDR1 MNHEY and CDR2 SMNVEV (reference sequence). The V end lost 5 bases, the J end lost 6 bases, and 10 bases lay between the germline ends. The CDR3 totals 13 residues. The CDR3 spells CASSKLDAGELFF. In DNA form, the CDR3 reads TGTGCCAGCAGTAAGCTAGATGCCGGGGAGCTGTTTTTT.

The rearrangement uses TRBV5-1 and TRBJ2-2; weak D call: TRBD1 (6 bases). CDR1 is SGHRS, CDR2 YFSETQ, per germline. The V gene lost 5 bases and the J gene lost 1 base, with 9 bases spanning the gap. There are 14 residues in the CDR3. The CDR3 sequence is CASSPGQNTGELFF. The CDR3 region has the DNA TGCGCCAGCAGTCCGGGACAGAACACCGGGGAGCTGTTTTTT. Drawing the rest from reference TRBV5-1 and TRBJ2-2, the complete variable domain is KAGVTQTPRYLIKTRGQQVTLSCSPISGHRSVSWYQQTPGQGLQFLFEYFSETQRNKGNFPGRFSGRQFSNSRSEMNVSTLELGDSALYLCASSPGQNTGELFFGEGSRLTVL.

The J gene is TRBJ1-1, the V gene TRBV5-1; D is unclear. The CDR3 contains 14 residues. V gave up 5 bases and J gave up 3 bases, with 14 bases separating them. Germline CDR1 is SGHRS and CDR2 is YFSETQ. The CDR3 sequence is CASRNGPEDTEAFF. The CDR3 DNA sequence: TGCGCCAGCAGAAACGGACCGGAGGACACTGAAGCTTTCTTT. The complete variable domain, with remaining parts taken from reference TRBV5-1 and TRBJ1-1, reads KAGVTQTPRYLIKTRGQQVTLSCSPISGHRSVSWYQQTPGQGLQFLFEYFSETQRNKGNFPGRFSGRQFSNSRSEMNVSTLELGDSALYLCASRNGPEDTEAFFGQGTRLTVV.

The chain is built from TRBV2 and TRBJ2-7, with D perhaps matching TRBD1 (6 bases). Trimming removed 7 bases from V and 6 bases from J, with 16 bases in between. The CDR3 length is 13 residues. Per germline, CDR1 SNHLY and CDR2 FYNNEI. CDR3 amino acids: CASKGYREGEQYF. The CDR3 DNA reads TGTGCCAGCAAAGGGTACAGGGAAGGCGAGCAGTACTTC.